The rows below give T cell receptor beta chains drawn from one sample of a study of neoadjuvant nivolumab and ipilimumab in lung cancer. Assay used: immunoSEQ multiplex PCR; TCRdb lists only in-frame clones, some missing. The table has about 17,000 clones, around 76% seen once. Sequencing was performed on tumor tissue, taken after neoadjuvant nivolumab, alone or with ipilimumab, at or shortly before surgery. The receptors here all came from an adult with non-small cell lung cancer. The CDR3 runs from the conserved cysteine through the conserved F or W. A D gene is named only where the DNA matches it firmly. Expanded clones are given a class, and other clones once, few, many or no size at all.

j_call d_call v_call clone_size cdr3_length cdr3_aa cdr3_nt
TRBJ1-1 - TRBV7-9 - 13 CASSLGSGTEAFF TGTGCCAGCAGCTTGGGATCTGGTACTGAAGCTTTCTTT
TRBJ2-3 - TRBV4-2 once 16 CASSQATPSDTDTQYF TGTGCCAGCAGCCAAGCTACCCCTAGCGACACAGATACGCAGTATTTT
TRBJ2-7 TRBD2 TRBV13 few 16 CASSLRGTSGGREQYF TGTGCCAGCAGCTTAAGGGGGACTAGCGGGGGCCGGGAGCAGTACTTC
TRBJ1-4 TRBD1 TRBV6-1 - 13 CASGERQGQKLFF TGTGCCAGCGGGGAGCGACAGGGACAAAAACTGTTTTTT
TRBJ1-5 - TRBV5-6 - 13 CASSGPSNQPQHF TGTGCCAGCAGCGGCCCTAGCAATCAGCCCCAGCATTTT
TRBJ2-7 TRBD1 TRBV5-4 once 15 CASSLWQGASPEQYF TGTGCCAGCAGCTTGTGGCAGGGGGCATCCCCCGAGCAGTACTTC
TRBJ1-2 TRBD1 TRBV6-5 few 13 CASTRQGVHGYTF TGTGCCAGCACGCGACAGGGAGTACATGGCTACACCTTC
TRBJ1-1 TRBD1 TRBV5-6 - 12 CASSFGTAAAFF TGTGCCAGCAGCTTCGGGACAGCAGCAGCTTTCTTT
TRBJ2-1 - TRBV30 - 14 CAWGTGSSYNEQFF TGTGCCTGGGGAACAGGGAGCTCCTACAATGAGCAGTTCTTC
TRBJ1-1 TRBD1 TRBV6-4 few 13 CASSQGQGAEAFF TGTGCCAGCAGTCAAGGACAGGGGGCGGAGGCTTTCTTT
TRBJ2-1 - TRBV7-6 - 17 CASSSGPAESSYNEQFF TGTGCCAGCAGCTCAGGCCCGGCCGAGAGCTCCTACAATGAGCAGTTCTTC
TRBJ1-1 - TRBV27 - 15 CASSLYDPGTTEAFF TGTGCCAGCAGTTTATACGACCCGGGGACCACTGAAGCTTTCTTT
TRBJ1-4 - TRBV5-1 - 16 CASSLAPTGNNEKLFF TGCGCCAGCAGCTTGGCCCCCACAGGAAATAATGAAAAACTGTTTTTT
TRBJ2-1 TRBD1 TRBV18 - 15 CASSPSGTGYHEQFF TGTGCCAGCTCACCGTCCGGGACAGGGTACCATGAGCAGTTCTTC
TRBJ2-5 TRBD1 TRBV6-6 few 14 CASSLQGASETQYF TGTGCCAGCAGTCTACAGGGGGCGTCAGAGACCCAGTACTTC
TRBJ2-3 TRBD1 TRBV6-4 - 14 CASSWDRGTDTQYF TGTGCCAGCAGTTGGGACAGGGGTACAGATACGCAGTATTTT
TRBJ2-3 TRBD1 TRBV7-2 - 14 CASSLPAGQGGQYF TGTGCCAGCAGCTTACCGGCGGGACAGGGGGGACAGTATTTT
TRBJ1-1 - TRBV4-3 - 14 CASSQDWMNTEAFF TGCGCCAGCAGCCAAGATTGGATGAACACTGAAGCTTTCTTT
TRBJ2-3 - TRBV7-2 - 16 CASSLALGTGTDTQYF TGTGCCAGCAGCTTAGCTCTAGGAACGGGCACAGATACGCAGTATTTT
TRBJ2-2 - TRBV15 - 14 CATSRDTNTGELFF TGTGCCACCAGCAGAGACACAAACACCGGGGAGCTGTTTTTT
TRBJ1-6 - TRBV5-6 - 12 CASSLPSSPLHF TGTGCTAGCAGCTTACCCAGTTCACCCCTCCACTTT
TRBJ1-6 - TRBV30 - 13 CASSQGYNSPLHF TGTGCCAGCTCCCAGGGCTATAATTCACCCCTCCACTTT